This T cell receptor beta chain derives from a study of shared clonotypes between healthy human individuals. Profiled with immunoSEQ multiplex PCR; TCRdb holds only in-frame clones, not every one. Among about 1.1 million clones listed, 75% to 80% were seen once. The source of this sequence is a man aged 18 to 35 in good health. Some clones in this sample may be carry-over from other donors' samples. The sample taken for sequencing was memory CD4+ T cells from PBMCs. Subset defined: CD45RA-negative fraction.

The CDR3 DNA sequence: TGTGCCATCAGCCGAGACCCCGGACTAGCGGGTAGCACCTACAATGAGCAGTTCTTC. Its translation: CAISRDPGLAGSTYNEQFF. The J gene is TRBJ2-1, the V gene TRBV10-3, with 11 bases matching TRBD2. V gave up 6 bases and J gave up 2 bases; unmatched junction bases: 15. The CDR3 has 19 residues. Germline V CDR1 and CDR2: ENHRY, SYGVKD.